The T cell receptor (beta chain) under discussion was sequenced for a study of neoadjuvant nivolumab and ipilimumab in lung cancer. On this clone: The target antigen is unknown.

Assay used: immunoSEQ multiplex PCR; TCRdb lists only in-frame clones, some missing. The table includes roughly 45,000 clones, about 89% detected once. The CDR3 is 14 amino acids. CDR1 is SGHVS, CDR2 FNYEAQ, per germline. The germline V and J ends were trimmed by 2 bases and 7 bases, with 11 bases remaining between them. Study-level points and caveats: Pretherapy blood TCR richness correlated positively with resected tumor richness. Compared with tumor-adjacent uninvolved lung, resected tumors showed greater richness and clonality.

The TCR originated in an adult with non-small cell lung cancer. Some clones in this sample may be carry-over from other donors' samples. The sequences come from blood, collected before neoadjuvant nivolumab, alone or with ipilimumab. The chain is built from TRBV7-6 and TRBJ1-4; TRBD1 is a possible D gene (5 bases). DNA for the CDR3: TGTGCCAGCAGCTTATCGGGACCCTCTGAAAAACTGTTTTTT. As protein: CASSLSGPSEKLFF.